This TCR beta chain came from a study of OX40 agonist ivuxolimab in advanced cancers. Study summary: Intravenous ivuxolimab was administered to patients every 2 weeks at 0.01 to 10 mg/kg. Partial response was recorded in three patients: one hepatocellular carcinoma and two cutaneous melanoma cases. General study results and limits: Individuals who were partial responders at 0.1-3.0 mg/kg had clonal expansion that ranked among the lowest.

From germline, CDR1 is SGHAT and CDR2 FQDESV (reference sequence). Trimming removed 5 bases from V and 2 bases from J, with 10 bases in between. The CDR3 is 14 amino acids. A remark on this clone: Antigen: not known.

Produced via immunoSEQ multiplex PCR; TCRdb's table is partial and in-frame only. The repertoire holds about 20,000 clones, with 86% as singletons. The V and J genes are TRBV11-1 and TRBJ2-1; no clear D. The receptor's source is an adult with an advanced solid tumor such as melanoma, head and neck, liver or kidney cancer. The material sequenced was CD4+ or CD8+ T cells sorted from blood, taken in a trial of the OX40 agonist ivuxolimab. The DNA of the CDR3 is TGTGCCAGCAGCCCCCCCTCCGCCTACAATGAGCAGTTCTTC. This encodes CASSPPSAYNEQFF.